This T cell receptor (beta chain) emerged from a study of T-cell reconstitution after alpha-beta-depleted transplantation in children. Study-wide findings and caveats: T-cell counts and diversity at one year post-transplant came mainly from newly produced T cells. Two months or so post-transplant, alpha-beta T cells reportedly derived from several hundred expanded graft clones.

This clonotype was recorded a few times. As yet, its antigen is unknown. TCRbeta library construction was performed incorporating unique molecular identifiers. In TCRdb, the PCR reads were re-called with MiXCR into one record per CDR3 protein. Of more than 120,000 distinct CDR3 sequences listed, about 8.8% were seen once; the top ten hold around a sixth. The sequence came from a female patient aged 2 to 10 who had a stem cell transplant for congenital amegakaryocytic thrombocytopenia, so the T cells may come from the graft donor. The sequencing here drew on PBMCs, mostly from graft donor cells, taken 180 days after TCRalphabeta/CD19-depleted stem cell transplant.

DNA of the CDR3: TGCGCCAGCAGCCTCCGGGACAGGGGACACGAGCAGTACTTC. Protein product: CASSLRDRGHEQYF. V gene TRBV5-1 combines with J gene TRBJ2-7, with 10 positions matching TRBD1. The V gene end was trimmed by 4 bases and the J gene end by 5 bases; junction bases not matched to a gene: 6. CDR1 is SGHRS, CDR2 YFSETQ, per germline. This CDR3 has 14 residues.